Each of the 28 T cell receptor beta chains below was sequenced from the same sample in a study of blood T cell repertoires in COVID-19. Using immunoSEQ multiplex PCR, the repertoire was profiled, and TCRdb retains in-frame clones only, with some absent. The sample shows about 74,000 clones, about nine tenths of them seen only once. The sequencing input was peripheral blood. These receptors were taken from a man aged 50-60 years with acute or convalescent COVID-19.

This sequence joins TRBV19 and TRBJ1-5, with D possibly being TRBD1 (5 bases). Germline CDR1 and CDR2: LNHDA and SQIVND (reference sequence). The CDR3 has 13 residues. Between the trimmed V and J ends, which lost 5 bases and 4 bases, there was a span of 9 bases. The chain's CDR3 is CASSSAGNQPQHF. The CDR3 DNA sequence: TGTGCCAGTAGTTCGGCAGGGAATCAGCCCCAGCATTTT.

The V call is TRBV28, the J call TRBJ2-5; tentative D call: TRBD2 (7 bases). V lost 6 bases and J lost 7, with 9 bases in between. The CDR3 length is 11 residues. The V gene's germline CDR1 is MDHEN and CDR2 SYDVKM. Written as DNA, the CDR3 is TGTGCCAGCAGGAGGGGGGGGACCCAGTACTTC. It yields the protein CASRRGGTQYF.

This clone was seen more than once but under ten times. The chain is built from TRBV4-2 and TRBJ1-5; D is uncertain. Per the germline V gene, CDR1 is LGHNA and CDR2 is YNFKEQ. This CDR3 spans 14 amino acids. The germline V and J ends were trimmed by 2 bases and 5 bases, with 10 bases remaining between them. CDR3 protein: CASSQFGEYQPQHF. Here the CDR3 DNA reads TGTGCCAGCAGCCAATTCGGGGAATATCAGCCCCAGCATTTT.

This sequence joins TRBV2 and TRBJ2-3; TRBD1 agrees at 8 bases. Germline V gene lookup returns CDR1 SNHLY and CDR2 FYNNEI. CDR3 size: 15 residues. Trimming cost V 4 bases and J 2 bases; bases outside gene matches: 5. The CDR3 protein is CASSGAGGFTDTQYF. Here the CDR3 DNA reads TGTGCCAGCAGTGGGGCAGGGGGCTTCACAGATACGCAGTATTTT.

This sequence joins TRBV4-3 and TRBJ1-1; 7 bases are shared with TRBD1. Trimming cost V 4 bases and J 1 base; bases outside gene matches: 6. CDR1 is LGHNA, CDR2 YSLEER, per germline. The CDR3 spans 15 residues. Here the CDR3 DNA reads TGCGCCAGCAGCCTTGACAGGGACACGAACACTGAAGCTTTCTTT. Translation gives CASSLDRDTNTEAFF.

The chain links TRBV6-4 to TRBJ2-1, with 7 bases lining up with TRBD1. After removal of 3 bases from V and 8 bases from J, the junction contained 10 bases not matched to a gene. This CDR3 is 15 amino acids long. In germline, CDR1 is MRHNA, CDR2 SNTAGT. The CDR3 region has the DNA TGTGCCAGCAGTGAATGGTTGACAGGGAGCGATGAGCAGTTCTTC. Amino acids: CASSEWLTGSDEQFF.

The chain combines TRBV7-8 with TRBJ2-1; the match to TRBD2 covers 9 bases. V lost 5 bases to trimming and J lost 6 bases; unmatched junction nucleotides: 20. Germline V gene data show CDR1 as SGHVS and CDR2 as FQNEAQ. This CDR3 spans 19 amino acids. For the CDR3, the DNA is TGTGCCAGCAGCCTACGGACTAGCGTCCCTCGGTCGGTCGGCAATGAGCAGTTCTTC. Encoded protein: CASSLRTSVPRSVGNEQFF.

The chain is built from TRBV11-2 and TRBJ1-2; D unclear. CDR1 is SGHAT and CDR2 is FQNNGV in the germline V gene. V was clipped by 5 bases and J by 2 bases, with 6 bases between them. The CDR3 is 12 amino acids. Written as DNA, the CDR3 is TGTGCCAGCAGCCAACGGAACTATGGCTACACCTTC. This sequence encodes CASSQRNYGYTF.

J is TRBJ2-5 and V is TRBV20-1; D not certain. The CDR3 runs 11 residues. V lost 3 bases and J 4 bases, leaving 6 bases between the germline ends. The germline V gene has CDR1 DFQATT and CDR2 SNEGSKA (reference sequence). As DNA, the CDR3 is TGCAGTGCTAGTGCTCGAGAGACCCAGTACTTC. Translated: CSASARETQYF.

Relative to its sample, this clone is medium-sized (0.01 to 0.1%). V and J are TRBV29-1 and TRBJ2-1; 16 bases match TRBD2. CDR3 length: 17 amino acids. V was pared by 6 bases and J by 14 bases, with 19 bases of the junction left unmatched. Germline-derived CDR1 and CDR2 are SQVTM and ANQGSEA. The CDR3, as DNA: TGCAGCGTAAAAACCGGGACTAGCGGGAGGGCCAGCCAAATTGAGTTCTTC. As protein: CSVKTGTSGRASQIEFF.

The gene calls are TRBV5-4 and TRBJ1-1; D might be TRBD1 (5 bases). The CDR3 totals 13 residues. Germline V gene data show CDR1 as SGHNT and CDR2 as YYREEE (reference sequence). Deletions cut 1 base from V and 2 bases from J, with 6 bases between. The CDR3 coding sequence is TGTGCCAGCAGCTTGACAGGAAACACTGAAGCTTTCTTT. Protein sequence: CASSLTGNTEAFF.

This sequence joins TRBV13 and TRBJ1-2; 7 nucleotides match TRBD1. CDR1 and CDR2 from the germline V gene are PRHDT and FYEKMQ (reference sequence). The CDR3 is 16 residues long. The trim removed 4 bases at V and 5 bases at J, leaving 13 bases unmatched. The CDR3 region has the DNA TGTGCCAGCAGCTCATTAGGACAGGTGGGCCTTTATGGCTACACCTTC. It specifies CASSSLGQVGLYGYTF.

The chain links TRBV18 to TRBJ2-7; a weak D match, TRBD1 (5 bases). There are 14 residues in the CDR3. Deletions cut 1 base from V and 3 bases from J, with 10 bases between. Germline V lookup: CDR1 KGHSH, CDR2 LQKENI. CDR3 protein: CASSPLSRDYEQYF. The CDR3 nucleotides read TGTGCCAGCTCACCACTTTCCAGGGACTACGAGCAGTACTTC.

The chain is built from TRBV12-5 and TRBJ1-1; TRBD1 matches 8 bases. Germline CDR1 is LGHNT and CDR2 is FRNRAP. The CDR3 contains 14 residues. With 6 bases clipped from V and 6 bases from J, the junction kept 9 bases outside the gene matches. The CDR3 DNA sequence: TGTGCTAGTGGACCCGGACAGGGTAGGCCTGAAGCTTTCTTT. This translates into CASGPGQGRPEAFF.

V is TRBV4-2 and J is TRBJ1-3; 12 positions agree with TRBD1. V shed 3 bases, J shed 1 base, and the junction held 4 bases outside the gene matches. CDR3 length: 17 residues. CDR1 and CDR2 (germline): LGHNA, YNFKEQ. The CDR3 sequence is CASSQGQGARSGNTIYF. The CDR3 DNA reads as TGTGCCAGCAGCCAGGGACAGGGGGCAAGGTCTGGAAACACCATATATTTT.

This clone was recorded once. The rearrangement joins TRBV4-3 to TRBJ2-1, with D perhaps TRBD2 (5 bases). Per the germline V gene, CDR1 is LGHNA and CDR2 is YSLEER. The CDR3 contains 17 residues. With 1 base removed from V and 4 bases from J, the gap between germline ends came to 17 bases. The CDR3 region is CASSQAPRGQKYNEQFF. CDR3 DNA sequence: TGCGCCAGCAGCCAAGCTCCCCGAGGGCAGAAATACAATGAGCAGTTCTTC.

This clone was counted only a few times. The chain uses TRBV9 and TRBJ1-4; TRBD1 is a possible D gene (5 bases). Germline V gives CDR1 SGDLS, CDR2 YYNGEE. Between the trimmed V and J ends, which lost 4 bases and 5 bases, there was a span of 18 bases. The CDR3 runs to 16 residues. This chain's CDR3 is CASSLRWGEVNEKLFF. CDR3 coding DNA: TGTGCCAGCAGCTTAAGGTGGGGGGAGGTGAATGAAAAACTGTTTTTT.

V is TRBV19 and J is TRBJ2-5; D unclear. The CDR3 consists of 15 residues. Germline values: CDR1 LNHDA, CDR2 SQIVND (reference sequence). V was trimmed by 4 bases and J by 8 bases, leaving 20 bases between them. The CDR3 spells CASSRTLETRGTQYF. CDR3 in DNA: TGTGCCAGTAGTAGAACCCTTGAGACCCGCGGTACCCAGTACTTC.

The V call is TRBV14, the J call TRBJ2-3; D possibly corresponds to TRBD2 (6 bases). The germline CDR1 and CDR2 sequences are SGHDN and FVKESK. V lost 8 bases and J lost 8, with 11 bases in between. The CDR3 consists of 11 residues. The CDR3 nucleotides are TGTGCCAGCGGGGGGTATGGTACGCAGTATTTT. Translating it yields CASGGYGTQYF.

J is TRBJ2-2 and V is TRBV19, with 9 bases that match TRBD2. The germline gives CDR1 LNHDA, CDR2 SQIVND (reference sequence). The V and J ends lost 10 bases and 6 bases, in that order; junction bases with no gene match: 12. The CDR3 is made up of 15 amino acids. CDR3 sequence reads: CAISRGGGASGELFF. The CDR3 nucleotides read TGTGCCATTTCCCGGGGCGGGGGGGCCTCCGGGGAGCTGTTTTTT.

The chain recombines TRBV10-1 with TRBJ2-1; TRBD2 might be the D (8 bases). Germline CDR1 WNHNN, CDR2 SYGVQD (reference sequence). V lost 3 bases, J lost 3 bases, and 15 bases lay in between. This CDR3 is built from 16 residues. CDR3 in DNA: TGCGCCAGCAGTGAATCAGGGGGACTAGACTACAATGAGCAGTTCTTC. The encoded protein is CASSESGGLDYNEQFF.

In nucleotides, the CDR3 is TGTGCCAGCAGCCAACGGGCGACTAGCGGGACGCAGTATTTT. Its protein is CASSQRATSGTQYF. V gene TRBV6-6 combines with J gene TRBJ2-3; 10 bases fit TRBD2. Looked up from germline, CDR1 is MNHNY and CDR2 is SVGAGI (reference sequence). Losses at the gene ends were 6 bases for V and 9 bases for J; bases not matched to a gene: 9. The CDR3 totals 14 residues.

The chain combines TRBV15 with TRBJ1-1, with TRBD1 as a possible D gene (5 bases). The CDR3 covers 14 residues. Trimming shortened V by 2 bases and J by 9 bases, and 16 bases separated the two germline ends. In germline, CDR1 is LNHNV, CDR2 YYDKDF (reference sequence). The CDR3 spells CATSRPGLQKKAFF. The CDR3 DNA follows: TGTGCCACCAGCAGACCGGGACTGCAAAAAAAAGCTTTCTTT.

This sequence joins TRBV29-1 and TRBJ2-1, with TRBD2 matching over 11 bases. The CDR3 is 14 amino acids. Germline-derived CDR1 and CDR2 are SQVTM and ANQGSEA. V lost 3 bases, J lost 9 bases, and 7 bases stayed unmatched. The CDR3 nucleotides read TGCAGCGTTGACGGGACTAGCGGTAGCTTTGAGCAGTTCTTC. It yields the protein CSVDGTSGSFEQFF.

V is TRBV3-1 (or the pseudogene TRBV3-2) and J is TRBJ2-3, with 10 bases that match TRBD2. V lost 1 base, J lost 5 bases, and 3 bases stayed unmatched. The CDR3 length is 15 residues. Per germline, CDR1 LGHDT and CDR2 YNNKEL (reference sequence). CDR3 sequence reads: CASSQGLAGGDTQYF. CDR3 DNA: TGTGCCAGCAGCCAAGGACTAGCGGGTGGAGATACGCAGTATTTT.

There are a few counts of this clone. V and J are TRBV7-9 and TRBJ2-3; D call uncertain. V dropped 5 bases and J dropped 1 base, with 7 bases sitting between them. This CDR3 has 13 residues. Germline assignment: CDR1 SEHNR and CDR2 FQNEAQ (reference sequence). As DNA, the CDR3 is TGTGCCAGCAGCCCAGTACGCACAGATACGCAGTATTTT. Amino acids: CASSPVRTDTQYF.

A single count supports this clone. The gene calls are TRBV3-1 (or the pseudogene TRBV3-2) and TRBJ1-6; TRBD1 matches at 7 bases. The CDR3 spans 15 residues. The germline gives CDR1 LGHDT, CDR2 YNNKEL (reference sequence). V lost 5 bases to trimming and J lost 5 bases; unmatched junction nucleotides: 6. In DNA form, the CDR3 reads TGTGCCAGCAGCTACCGGGACAGAGATAATTCACCCCTCCACTTT. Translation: CASSYRDRDNSPLHF.

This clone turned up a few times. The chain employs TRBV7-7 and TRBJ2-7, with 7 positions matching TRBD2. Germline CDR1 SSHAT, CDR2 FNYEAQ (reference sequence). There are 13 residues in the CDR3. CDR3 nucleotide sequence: TGTGCTAGCAGCTTAGTGGGGGGGGACGAGCAGTACGTC. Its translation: CASSLVGGDEQYV.